The text below deals with one T cell receptor beta chain. Its specificity is not known. In germline, CDR1 is LGHDT, CDR2 YNNKEL (reference sequence). This CDR3 is 14 amino acids long. V dropped 3 bases and J dropped 0 bases, with 8 bases sitting between them. The repertoire was sequenced with immunoSEQ multiplex PCR; TCRdb's copy has only in-frame clones and lacks some. The repertoire consists of 100,000 to 150,000 clones, with roughly 88% occurring once and the leading ten covering about 4.3%. This sample was taken from a study of T cell responses to AZD1222 COVID-19 vaccine. Overall study findings and caveats: Baseline serostatus was positive in only a handful of AZD1222 recipients.

The receptor's source is an adult in good health. The chain recombines TRBV3-1 (or the pseudogene TRBV3-2) with TRBJ1-1; no clear D. Sequencing used peripheral blood, obtained on day 0 of MenACWY control vaccination. CDR3 protein: CASSQSDLNTEAFF. In DNA form, the CDR3 reads TGTGCCAGCAGCCAGTCAGACCTGAACACTGAAGCTTTCTTT.